This T cell receptor beta chain was observed in a study of T cells after posttransplantation cyclophosphamide. Study conclusions and caveats: TRB clonality was highly associated with recipient CMV seropositivity and reactivation. Donor-recipient repertoire similarity was low at 1-2 months, rising over year one.

This clone was counted a single time. What it binds is unknown. The naive gate required viable CD3+CD4+ or CD3+CD8+ cells with CCR7+CD45RA+CD45RO-CD95-CD27+CD28+ phenotype. Repertoires were generated with immunoSEQ multiplex PCR, while TCRdb's copy carries only in-frame clones and drops some. The data hold around 20,000 clones, with nearly 99% observed a single time. Germline V gene lookup returns CDR1 SNHLY and CDR2 FYNNEI. CDR3 length: 16 amino acids. The gene calls are TRBV2 and TRBJ2-5; the match to TRBD2 covers 9 bases. Matching the DNA end better, TRBJ2-7 makes the J call doubtful. This clonotype was sampled from a man aged 40-49 years in good health, CMV-negative, and a related stem cell transplant donor. The sample was naive CD4+ T cells sorted from PBMCs. Written as DNA, the CDR3 is TGTGCCAGCAGGAATCGGACTAGCGCTATCTCCTACGAGCAGTACTTC. It specifies CASRNRTSAISYEQYF.